Listed below are T cell receptor beta chains from one sample, sequenced in a study of blood T cell repertoires in COVID-19. Repertoires were generated with immunoSEQ multiplex PCR, while TCRdb's copy carries only in-frame clones and drops some. The sample has over 250,000 clones; roughly 91% are singletons. Material: PBMCs or T cells enriched from blood (not recorded which). The receptors originated from a woman aged 55-70 years who had recovered from COVID-19. Both conserved end residues are part of each CDR3. The order of the fields is CDR3 length, V gene, clone size, D gene, J gene, CDR3 protein, CDR3 DNA. D genes are given only for firm matches. The size field is filled for only some rows; it gives once, few, many or a size class.

length: 16; V: TRBV2; size: -; D: -; J: TRBJ2-3; CDR3: CASREPLPEGTDTQYF; DNA: TGTGCCAGCAGGGAACCCCTTCCGGAGGGCACAGATACGCAGTATTTT
length: 13; V: TRBV3-1/TRBV3-2; size: -; D: -; J: TRBJ2-2; CDR3: CASRLWLEGELFF; DNA: TGTGCCAGCAGGCTTTGGTTGGAGGGGGAGCTGTTTTTT
length: 13; V: TRBV7-8; size: few; D: -; J: TRBJ1-2; CDR3: CASSFIRGDGYTF; DNA: TGTGCCAGCAGCTTCATCAGGGGCGATGGCTACACCTTC
length: 15; V: TRBV18; size: -; D: -; J: TRBJ2-7; CDR3: CASSPSQQGSNEQYF; DNA: TGTGCCAGCTCACCATCCCAGCAGGGTAGCAACGAGCAGTACTTC
length: 15; V: TRBV6-5; size: -; D: TRBD1; J: TRBJ2-4; CDR3: CASSTSRDSQNIQYF; DNA: TGTGCCAGCAGTACCAGCCGGGACAGTCAAAACATTCAGTACTTC
length: 11; V: TRBV6-5; size: -; D: -; J: TRBJ1-1; CDR3: CASQRGSEAFF; DNA: TGTGCCAGCCAGAGGGGGTCTGAAGCTTTCTTT
length: 15; V: TRBV7-2; size: -; D: -; J: TRBJ2-2; CDR3: CASSLAGAGTGELFF; DNA: TGTGCCAGCAGCTTAGCTGGGGCTGGGACCGGGGAGCTGTTTTTT
length: 13; V: TRBV5-1; size: -; D: -; J: TRBJ2-2; CDR3: CASSAYNTGELFF; DNA: TGCGCCAGCAGCGCCTACAACACCGGGGAGCTGTTTTTT
length: 17; V: TRBV27; size: -; D: -; J: TRBJ1-6; CDR3: CASSLRGRGTYNSPLHF; DNA: TGTGCCAGCAGTTTAAGGGGCCGCGGCACTTATAATTCACCCCTCCACTTT
length: 17; V: TRBV11-2; size: -; D: TRBD2; J: TRBJ2-2; CDR3: CASSPRPSGGNTGELFF; DNA: TGTGCCAGCAGCCCGCGCCCTAGCGGGGGGAACACCGGGGAGCTGTTTTTT
length: 15; V: TRBV28; size: -; D: -; J: TRBJ1-4; CDR3: CASSSPGATNEKLFF; DNA: TGTGCCAGCAGTTCGCCGGGTGCAACTAATGAAAAACTGTTTTTT
length: 12; V: TRBV3-1/TRBV3-2; size: -; D: -; J: TRBJ2-1; CDR3: CASSQVENEQFF; DNA: TGTGCCAGCAGCCAAGTAGAAAATGAGCAGTTCTTC
length: 14; V: TRBV18; size: -; D: TRBD1; J: TRBJ2-7; CDR3: CASSPGQGTDEQYF; DNA: TGTGCCAGCTCACCAGGACAGGGTACCGACGAGCAGTACTTC
length: 15; V: TRBV6-5; size: once; D: -; J: TRBJ1-5; CDR3: CASSYSLGRFQPQHF; DNA: TGTGCCAGCAGTTATAGTTTGGGCCGGTTCCAGCCCCAGCATTTT
length: 13; V: TRBV2; size: -; D: TRBD2; J: TRBJ2-1; CDR3: CASAGGVYNEQFF; DNA: TGTGCCAGCGCGGGAGGGGTCTACAATGAGCAGTTCTTC
length: 19; V: TRBV9; size: -; D: -; J: TRBJ1-2; CDR3: CASSGDGLRVGGTNYGYTF; DNA: TGTGCCAGCAGCGGAGATGGACTAAGGGTGGGGGGAACCAACTATGGCTACACCTTC
length: 16; V: TRBV7-8; size: -; D: -; J: TRBJ1-2; CDR3: CASSLVRGAEGYGYTF; DNA: TGTGCCAGCAGCCTAGTGCGGGGGGCGGAGGGCTATGGCTACACCTTC
length: 15; V: TRBV7-6; size: -; D: -; J: TRBJ2-1; CDR3: CASSLRTEPYNEQFF; DNA: TGTGCCAGCAGCCTAAGGACAGAGCCCTACAATGAGCAGTTCTTC
length: 13; V: TRBV2; size: -; D: -; J: TRBJ1-2; CDR3: CASSVGPPYGYTF; DNA: TGTGCCAGCAGTGTTGGCCCCCCATATGGCTACACCTTC
length: 15; V: TRBV6-5; size: -; D: -; J: TRBJ2-3; CDR3: CASSRVPLFTDTQYF; DNA: TGTGCCAGCAGTCGGGTCCCTTTATTCACAGATACGCAGTATTTT
length: 14; V: TRBV28; size: few; D: -; J: TRBJ2-5; CDR3: CASSLPLNQETQYF; DNA: TGTGCCAGCAGTCTCCCCTTAAACCAAGAGACCCAGTACTTC
length: 14; V: TRBV19; size: -; D: TRBD1; J: TRBJ1-1; CDR3: CASRGQGLGTEAFF; DNA: TGTGCCAGTAGAGGACAGGGGCTCGGCACTGAAGCTTTCTTT
length: 16; V: TRBV14; size: -; D: TRBD2; J: TRBJ2-7; CDR3: CASSQDLASGSSGQYF; DNA: TGTGCCAGCAGCCAAGATTTGGCTAGCGGGAGTTCAGGGCAGTACTTC
length: 16; V: TRBV10-3; size: few; D: TRBD2; J: TRBJ2-3; CDR3: CAISVLAGGLTDTQYF; DNA: TGTGCCATCAGTGTACTAGCGGGGGGGCTCACAGATACGCAGTATTTT